This T cell receptor (beta chain) was found in a study of T cells in Graves' hyperthyroidism and ophthalmopathy. At the level of the study: The initial diagnosis was the point when peripheral blood was collected, ahead of any treatment. The study's findings and limits: Among thyroid clonotypes expanded above 0.001, most also appeared in blood. Using 13 V-J features, a model discriminated ophthalmopathy from stable hyperthyroidism.

The length of the CDR3 is 12 residues. The V gene lost 7 bases and the J gene lost 4 bases, with 13 bases spanning the gap. Looked up from germline, CDR1 is DFQATT and CDR2 is SNEGSKA (reference sequence). A few counts support this clonotype. Its antigen is still unknown. It was RNA transcripts that yielded the amplified TCR beta CDR3 regions. In the first-round RT-PCR of the TCR CDR3, the HTBI primer set was used. TCRdb passed the multiplex PCR reads through MiXCR, listing each CDR3 protein once. The sample carries about 770,000 distinct CDR3 sequences, around 20% recorded once. The source of this sequence is a woman between 45 and 65 years old with Graves' hyperthyroidism that later progressed to Graves' ophthalmopathy. What was sequenced was blood. The chain is built from TRBV20-1 and TRBJ1-1; weak D call: TRBD1 (6 bases). DNA of the CDR3: TGCAGTGTCGGGGGGCTGAGCACTGAAGCTTTCTTT. Translation: CSVGGLSTEAFF.